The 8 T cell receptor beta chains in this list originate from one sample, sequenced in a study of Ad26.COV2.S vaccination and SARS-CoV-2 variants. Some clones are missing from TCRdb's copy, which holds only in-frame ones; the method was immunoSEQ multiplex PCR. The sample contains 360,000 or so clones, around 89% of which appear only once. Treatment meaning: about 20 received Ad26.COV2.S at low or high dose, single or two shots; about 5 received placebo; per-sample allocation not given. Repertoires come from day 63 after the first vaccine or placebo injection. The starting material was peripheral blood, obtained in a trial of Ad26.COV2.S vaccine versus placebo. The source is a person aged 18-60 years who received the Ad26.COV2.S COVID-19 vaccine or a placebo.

The CDR3 sequence: CASSLVFLSTSEQYF. In nucleotides, the CDR3 is TGTGCCAGCAGTTTAGTCTTCCTCTCGACGTCCGAGCAGTACTTC. The gene calls are TRBV27 and TRBJ2-7; no clear D gene. Germline-derived CDR1 and CDR2 are MNHEY and SMNVEV (reference sequence). The CDR3 loop spans 15 amino acids. V lost 2 bases and J lost 6, with 17 bases in between.

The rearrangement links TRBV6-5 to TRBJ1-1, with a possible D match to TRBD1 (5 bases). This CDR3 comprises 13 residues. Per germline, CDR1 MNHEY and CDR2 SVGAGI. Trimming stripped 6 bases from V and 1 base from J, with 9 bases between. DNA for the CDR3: TGTGCCAGCAGAAGCGGACAGAACACTGAAGCTTTCTTT. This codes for CASRSGQNTEAFF.

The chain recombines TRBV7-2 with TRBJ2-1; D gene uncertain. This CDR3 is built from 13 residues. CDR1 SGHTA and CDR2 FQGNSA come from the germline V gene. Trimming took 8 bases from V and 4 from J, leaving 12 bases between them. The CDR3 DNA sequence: TGTGCCAGCTGCAGAGAGTGGTACAATGAGCAGTTCTTC. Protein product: CASCREWYNEQFF. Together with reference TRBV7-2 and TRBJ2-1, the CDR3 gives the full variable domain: GAGVSQSPSNKVTEKGKDVELRCDPISGHTALYWYRQSLGQGLEFLIYFQGNSAPDKSGLPSDRFSAERTGGSVSTLTIQRTQQEDSAVYLCASCREWYNEQFFGPGTRLTVL.

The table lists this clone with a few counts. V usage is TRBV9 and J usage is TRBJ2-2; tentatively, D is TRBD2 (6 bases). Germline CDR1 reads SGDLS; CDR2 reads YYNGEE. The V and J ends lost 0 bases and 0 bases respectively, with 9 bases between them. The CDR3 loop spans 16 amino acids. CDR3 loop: CASSVAPGANTGELFF. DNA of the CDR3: TGTGCCAGCAGCGTAGCTCCGGGAGCGAACACCGGGGAGCTGTTTTTT.

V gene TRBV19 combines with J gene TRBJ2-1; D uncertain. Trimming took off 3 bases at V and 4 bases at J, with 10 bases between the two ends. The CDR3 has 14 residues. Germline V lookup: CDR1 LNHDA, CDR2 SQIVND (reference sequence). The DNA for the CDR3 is TGTGCCAGTAGTATGTTTACAACATACAATGAGCAGTTCTTC. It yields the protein CASSMFTTYNEQFF.

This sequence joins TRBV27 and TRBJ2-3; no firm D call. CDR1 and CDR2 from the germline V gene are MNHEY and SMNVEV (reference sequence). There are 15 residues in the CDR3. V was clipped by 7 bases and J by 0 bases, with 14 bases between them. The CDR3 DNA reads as TGTGCCAGCACCACAGCAAAATCTAGCACAGATACGCAGTATTTT. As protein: CASTTAKSSTDTQYF.

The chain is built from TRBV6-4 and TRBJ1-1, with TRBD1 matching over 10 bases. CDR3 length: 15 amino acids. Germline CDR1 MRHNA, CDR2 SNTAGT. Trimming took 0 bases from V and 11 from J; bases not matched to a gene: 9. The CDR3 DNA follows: TGTGCCAGCAGTGACTCGAGGAGACAGGGGGCGTGGGCTTTCTTT. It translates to CASSDSRRQGAWAFF.

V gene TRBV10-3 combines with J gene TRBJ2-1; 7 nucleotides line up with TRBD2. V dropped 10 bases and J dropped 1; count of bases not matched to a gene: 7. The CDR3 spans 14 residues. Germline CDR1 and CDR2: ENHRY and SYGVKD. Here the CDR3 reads CATAGLPSYNEQFF. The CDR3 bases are TGTGCCACCGCGGGACTACCATCCTACAATGAGCAGTTCTTC.